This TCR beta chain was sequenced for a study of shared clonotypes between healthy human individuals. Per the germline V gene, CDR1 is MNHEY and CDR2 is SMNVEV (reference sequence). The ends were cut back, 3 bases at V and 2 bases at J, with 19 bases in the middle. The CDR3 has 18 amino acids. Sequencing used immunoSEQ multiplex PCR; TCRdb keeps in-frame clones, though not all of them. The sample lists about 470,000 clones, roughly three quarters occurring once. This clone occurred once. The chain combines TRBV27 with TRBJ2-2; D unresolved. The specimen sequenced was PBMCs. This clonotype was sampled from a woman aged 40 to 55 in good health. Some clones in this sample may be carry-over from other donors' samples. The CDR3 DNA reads TGTGCCAGCAGTTTGGGAATAGGGCAGGTTCTTAACACCGGGGAGCTGTTTTTT. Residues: CASSLGIGQVLNTGELFF.